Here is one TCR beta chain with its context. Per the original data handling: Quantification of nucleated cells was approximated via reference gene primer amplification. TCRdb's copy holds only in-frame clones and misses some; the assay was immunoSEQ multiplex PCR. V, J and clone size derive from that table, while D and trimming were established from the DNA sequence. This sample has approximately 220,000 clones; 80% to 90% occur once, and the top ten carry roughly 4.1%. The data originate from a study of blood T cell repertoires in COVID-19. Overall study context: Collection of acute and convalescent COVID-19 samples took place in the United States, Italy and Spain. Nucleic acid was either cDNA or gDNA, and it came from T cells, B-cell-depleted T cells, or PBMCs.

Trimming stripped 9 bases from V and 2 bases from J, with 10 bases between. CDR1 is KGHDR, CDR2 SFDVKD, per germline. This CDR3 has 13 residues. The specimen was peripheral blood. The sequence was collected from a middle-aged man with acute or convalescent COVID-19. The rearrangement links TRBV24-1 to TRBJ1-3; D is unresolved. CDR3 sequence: CATSGGPGNTIYF. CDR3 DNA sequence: TGTGCCACCTCCGGAGGGCCTGGAAACACCATATATTTT.